This TCR beta chain was sequenced in a study of blood T cell repertoires in COVID-19 (dated by TCRdb to about 2020). Context from the whole study: The collaborator samples originated in the United States, Italy and Spain and spanned the acute and convalescent phases of COVID-19. The material from the prospective study consisted of cDNA or gDNA derived from T cells, B-cell-depleted T cells, or PBMCs. Deeply sampled blood TCRbeta repertoires from subjects exposed to, actively infected with, or recovered from COVID-19 were included in the dataset. The repertoires were released in a freely available public database meant as a resource for research on the immune response to SARS-CoV-2. The samples were drawn from the first 160 participants of the ongoing ImmuneRACE study and from some 1,300 subjects provided by 6 global collaborators. Nearly every sample came with metadata listing a de-identified subject ID, COVID-19 status, age in years and sex. Where available, HLA class I and class II types were taken from metadata supplied by the sample provider and were not determined by assay-based typing. The full study reports these points: Clinical and demographic metadata were provided uncurated, with the amount varying by source and participant.

The collaborating institutions used their own protocols to collect whole blood in K2EDTA tubes. For TCRbeta analysis, collaborator samples were shipped as frozen whole blood, as isolated PBMCs, or as DNA extracted from either sample type. Sequences MNHEY (CDR1) and SMNVEV (CDR2) are obtained from the germline V gene (reference sequence). V ends up 7 bases short and J 6 bases short, with an unmatched junction base count of 12. The CDR3, from cysteine to valine, totals 17 residues. Of the read, only the CDR3 DNA is kept; its 51 bases are in frame from base 1. TCRbeta CDR3 regions were amplified from genomic DNA by means of the immunoSEQ Assay, a bias-controlled multiplex PCR. Concerning the study's data processing: The number of nucleated cells in each sample was estimated from the amplification of reference gene primers within the assay. To quantify the absolute abundance of each unique TCRbeta CDR3 rearrangement, sequence reads were collapsed and filtered. Productive Simpson clonality was computed per sample as the square root of Simpson's diversity index over productive rearrangements. Drawn from immuneACCESS, this table holds only the in-frame rearrangements with V and J called that TCRdb kept. Clones are partly lost; checked studies trace under half to an unresolved V gene and leave the rest unexplained. V, J and clone size reflect that table, while D and trimming were determined from the DNA. For this sample there are about 200,000 clones; approximately 90% appear just once. About 6% of the sample rests with the top ten.

On this clone itself: Its antigen is unknown. There are no base qualities to consult, and no much larger clone falls within one base.

This sequence originates from a man older than 75 with acute or convalescent COVID-19. This chain is built from TRBV27 and TRBJ2-7, with 16 bases in between that match TRBD2. Material: peripheral blood. The DNA reads as follows: TGTGCCAGCACCCCACCGGGACTAGCGGGAGGGCCGTCCGAGCAGTACGTC. Its product reads: CASTPPGLAGGPSEQYV.